The clone carrying this TCR beta chain has only a few counts. Next came a second PCR, run for about 7 to 12 cycles, which used a sample-barcoded 5' primer along with a J-beta primer mix. TCRdb re-called the 5' RACE reads through MiXCR, storing one row per CDR3 protein. The sample gives hundreds of thousands of distinct CDR3 sequences, around 21% of which show up once; about 3.6% is in the top ten. Healthy Caucasians from Russia aged 6 to 90 served as donors. The CDR3 runs 16 residues. J lost 7 bases, V lost 3 bases, and 5 bases had no gene match. The germline CDR1 and CDR2 sequences are LGHDT and YNNKEL (reference sequence). This record belongs to a study of blood T cells in healthy people across ages.

The origin of this receptor is a man aged 70-80 years in good health. The genes are TRBV3-1 and TRBJ2-1; 14 nucleotides match TRBD2. Sequenced input: blood. The CDR3 DNA sequence: TGTGCCAGCAGCCAGGGGACTAGCGGGAGTAAAAATGAGCAGTTCTTC. It is translated as CASSQGTSGSKNEQFF.